The 16 T cell receptor beta chains presented below share a single source sample, sequenced in a study of Tregs in tolerant kidney transplant recipients. TCRdb's table, derived via immunoSEQ multiplex PCR, lists solely in-frame clones and lacks some. The sample has under 300,000 clones; about 80% are singletons. The sequenced sample was CD4+ T cells from blood. The receptors derive from a human donor in good health.

This clone was detected only once. The chain uses TRBV5-1 and TRBJ2-3; no clear D gene. CDR3 length equals 15 residues. V was trimmed by 5 bases and J by 3 bases, leaving 16 bases between them. In germline, CDR1 is SGHRS, CDR2 YFSETQ. CDR3 in amino acids: CASRPAPRATDTQYF. CDR3 nucleotide sequence: TGCGCCAGCAGGCCAGCGCCTAGGGCAACAGATACGCAGTATTTT.

The V call is TRBV5-6, the J call TRBJ1-2; D not resolved. V was pared by 0 bases and J by 12 bases, with 9 bases between. Germline V gives CDR1 SGHDT, CDR2 YYEEEE. This CDR3 is built from 11 residues. This CDR3 is CASSLEQYNTF. The CDR3 DNA reads TGTGCCAGCAGCTTGGAACAGTACAACACCTTC.

The chain carries TRBV5-1 and TRBJ2-7; D not certain. This CDR3 contains 14 residues. The germline gives CDR1 SGHRS, CDR2 YFSETQ. Trimming took off 4 bases at V and 3 bases at J, with 14 bases between the two ends. CDR3 in amino acids: CASSPDVGFYEQYF. CDR3 sequence (DNA): TGCGCCAGCAGCCCAGACGTAGGGTTCTACGAGCAGTACTTC. The entire variable domain, with the rest obtained from reference TRBV5-1 and TRBJ2-7, is as follows: KAGVTQTPRYLIKTRGQQVTLSCSPISGHRSVSWYQQTPGQGLQFLFEYFSETQRNKGNFPGRFSGRQFSNSRSEMNVSTLELGDSALYLCASSPDVGFYEQYFGPGTRLTVT.

V is TRBV30 and J is TRBJ2-5; 11 nucleotides match TRBD1. This CDR3 is built from 19 residues. Germline V gives CDR1 GTSNPN, CDR2 SVGIG (reference sequence). The J segment lost 2 bases and the V segment lost 3 bases, leaving 17 bases of the junction unmatched. CDR3 DNA: TGTGCCTGGAGCCTTGGACAGGGGGCGCGCGTTCAGGGTCAAGAGACCCAGTACTTC. Its translation is CAWSLGQGARVQGQETQYF.

This clone was detected a few times. As DNA, the CDR3 is TGTGCCAGCAATTCCGGGACAGATGAAAAACTGTTTTTT. This gives the protein CASNSGTDEKLFF. The chain combines TRBV25-1 with TRBJ1-4; 7 bases map to TRBD1. CDR1 and CDR2 from the germline V gene are MGHDK and SYGVNS. CDR3 size: 13 residues. V was clipped by 7 bases and J by 6 bases; unmatched bases: 5.

CDR3 sequence reads: CAISRGLDPNEQFF. In DNA form, the CDR3 reads TGTGCCATCAGTCGGGGACTAGACCCCAATGAGCAGTTCTTC. The chain has TRBV10-3 and TRBJ2-1; 8 bases map to TRBD2. Trimming took 5 bases from V and 6 from J; bases not matched to a gene: 6. The CDR3 runs 14 residues. From germline, CDR1 is ENHRY and CDR2 SYGVKD.

This chain connects TRBV6-1 to TRBJ2-2; D gene ambiguous. The germline V gene encodes CDR1 MNHNS and CDR2 SASEGT. Trimming removed 2 bases from V and 4 bases from J, with 14 bases in between. There are 16 residues in the CDR3. The chain's CDR3 is CASSEMWSGVTGELFF. As DNA, the CDR3 is TGTGCCAGCAGTGAAATGTGGAGTGGGGTCACCGGGGAGCTGTTTTTT.

This clone occurred a few times. V gene TRBV29-1 combines with J gene TRBJ2-1, with D possibly TRBD2 on 5 matching bases. With 7 bases removed from V and 0 bases from J, the gap between germline ends came to 10 bases. The germline gives CDR1 SQVTM, CDR2 ANQGSEA. The CDR3 has 13 amino acids. CDR3 sequence (DNA): TGCAGCGCTGGACTGAGCTCCTACAATGAGCAGTTCTTC. Protein product: CSAGLSSYNEQFF.

The rearrangement joins TRBV7-6 to TRBJ2-5; maybe TRBD2 (7 bases). CDR1 is SGHVS and CDR2 is FNYEAQ in the germline V gene. The CDR3 is 17 amino acids. With 0 bases removed from V and 2 bases from J, the gap between germline ends came to 16 bases. CDR3 coding DNA: TGTGCCAGCAGCTTAGCCTCCGGCGGGGGCTGGCAAGAGACCCAGTACTTC. Protein sequence: CASSLASGGGWQETQYF.

This clone occurred a few times. This chain uses TRBV9 with TRBJ2-1; 11 positions agree with TRBD2. CDR3 size: 15 residues. Germline V gene data show CDR1 as SGDLS and CDR2 as YYNGEE. With V trimmed by 1 base and J by 9 bases, 6 bases remained unmatched. The CDR3 DNA is TGTGCCAGCAGCGTAACTAGCGGGAGTTTTTTTGAGCAGTTCTTC. Residues: CASSVTSGSFFEQFF.

The chain is built from TRBV7-2 and TRBJ2-7; possible D gene TRBD1, 5 bases. CDR1 SGHTA and CDR2 FQGNSA come from the germline V gene. This CDR3 comprises 15 residues. The V end was cut by 5 bases, the J end by 3 bases, with 17 bases between. CDR3 amino acids: CASSVGAESVYEQYF. In DNA form, the CDR3 reads TGTGCCAGCAGCGTTGGGGCGGAATCCGTCTACGAGCAGTACTTC.

This clone appeared a single time. This rearrangement joins TRBV5-1 to TRBJ1-2; no firm D call. Trimming stripped 0 bases from V and 3 bases from J, with 15 bases between. This CDR3 spans 16 amino acids. Germline loops: CDR1 SGHRS, CDR2 YFSETQ. The CDR3 nucleotides are TGCGCCAGCAGCTTGGGGAGGACGTCTAGCGACTATGGCTACACCTTC. This encodes CASSLGRTSSDYGYTF.

The chain recombines TRBV6-1 with TRBJ2-7; D tentatively fits TRBD1 or TRBD2 (5 bases each). Germline V lookup: CDR1 MNHNS, CDR2 SASEGT. V dropped 7 bases and J dropped 6 bases, with 19 bases sitting between them. This CDR3 is 14 amino acids long. This chain's CDR3 is CASTPRGRDSEQYF. The CDR3 DNA sequence: TGTGCCAGCACCCCACGGGGCAGGGATAGCGAGCAGTACTTC.

This chain uses TRBV7-8 with TRBJ2-7; no firm D call. The CDR3 is 13 residues long. V was trimmed by 7 bases and J by 6 bases, leaving 16 bases between them. Germline lookup yields CDR1 SGHVS and CDR2 FQNEAQ. The DNA for the CDR3 is TGTGCCAGCAAAAACCCACAAGGGTCCGAGCAGTACTTC. It yields the protein CASKNPQGSEQYF.

The rearrangement joins TRBV5-4 to TRBJ2-1; 7 bases are a match to TRBD2. V lost 3 bases and J lost 0; bases outside the gene matches: 15. Per the germline V gene, CDR1 is SGHNT and CDR2 is YYREEE (reference sequence). CDR3 length: 19 residues. The CDR3 bases are TGTGCCAGCAGCTCGCGGCGGCTAGCGGTCCCGAGCTCCTACAATGAGCAGTTCTTC. Protein product: CASSSRRLAVPSSYNEQFF.

The chain joins TRBV6-1 to TRBJ2-7, with D perhaps TRBD1 or TRBD2 (5 bases each). Between the trimmed V and J ends, which lost 3 bases and 3 bases, there was a span of 12 bases. Germline CDR1 is MNHNS and CDR2 is SASEGT. The CDR3 has 14 residues. CDR3 DNA: TGTGCCAGCAGTGAGGGACCCTCCATCTACGAGCAGTACTTC. It encodes CASSEGPSIYEQYF.